This TCR beta chain was retrieved from a study of OX40 agonist ivuxolimab in advanced cancers. Overall study: A diagnosis of hepatocellular carcinoma, melanoma, renal cell or head and neck cancer was present in dose-escalation patients. Three partial responders included one hepatocellular carcinoma patient and two cutaneous melanoma patients.

V was clipped by 3 bases and J by 5 bases, with 12 bases between them. In germline, CDR1 is SGHNT, CDR2 YYREEE (reference sequence). The CDR3 runs 13 residues. This clone was recorded only once. The repertoire was sequenced with immunoSEQ multiplex PCR; TCRdb's copy has only in-frame clones and lacks some. The sample shows fewer than 65,000 clones, approximately 90% of them seen only once. The specimen comprised CD4+ or CD8+ T cells sorted from blood, sampled in a trial of the OX40 agonist ivuxolimab. This chain uses TRBV5-4 with TRBJ2-7; D may correspond to TRBD1 or TRBD2 (5 bases each). This clonotype originated in an adult with an advanced solid tumor such as melanoma, head and neck, liver or kidney cancer. The CDR3 loop is CASSSQGVDEQYF. CDR3 DNA sequence: TGTGCCAGCAGCTCGCAGGGAGTCGACGAGCAGTACTTC.